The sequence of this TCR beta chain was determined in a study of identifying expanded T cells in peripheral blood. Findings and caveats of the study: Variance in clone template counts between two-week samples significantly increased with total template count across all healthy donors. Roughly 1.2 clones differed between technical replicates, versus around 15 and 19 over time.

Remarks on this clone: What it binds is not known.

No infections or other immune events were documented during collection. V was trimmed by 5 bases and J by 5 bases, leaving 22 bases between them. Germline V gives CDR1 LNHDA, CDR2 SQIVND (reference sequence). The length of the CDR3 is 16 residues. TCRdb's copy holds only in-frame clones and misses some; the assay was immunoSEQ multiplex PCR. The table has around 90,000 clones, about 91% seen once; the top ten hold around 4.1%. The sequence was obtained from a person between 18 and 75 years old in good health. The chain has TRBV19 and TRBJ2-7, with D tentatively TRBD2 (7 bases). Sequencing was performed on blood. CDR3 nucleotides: TGTGCCAGTAGTGACTCTCGGGGGGCCGTAGGCGACGAGCAGTACTTC. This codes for CASSDSRGAVGDEQYF. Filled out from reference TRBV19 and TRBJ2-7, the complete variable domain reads DGGITQSPKYLFRKEGQNVTLSCEQNLNHDAMYWYRQDPGQGLRLIYYSQIVNDFQKGDIAEGYSVSREKKESFPLTVTSAQKNPTAFYLCASSDSRGAVGDEQYFGPGTRLTVT.